The 25 T cell receptor beta chains given below trace back to one sample, sequenced in a study of control samples from healthy donors and cancer patients. Here immunoSEQ multiplex PCR was the method, and the copy in TCRdb shows in-frame clones only, minus some. The sample includes 60,000 to 95,000 clones, roughly 89% of them seen just once. The specimen sequenced was PBMCs. The receptors were sampled from a woman aged 50 to 65 with colorectal cancer.

This chain links TRBV29-1 with TRBJ2-2; D is ambiguous. The CDR3 length is 14 residues. Trimming pared 1 base from V and 1 base from J, leaving 7 bases between. Germline V CDR1 and CDR2: SQVTM, ANQGSEA. The CDR3 loop is CSVEAPGNTGELFF. The CDR3 nucleotides read TGCAGCGTTGAAGCCCCTGGGAACACCGGGGAGCTGTTTTTT.

The sample holds a few counts of this clone. The gene calls are TRBV6-6 and TRBJ1-5; D may be TRBD1 (5 bases). The germline V and J ends were trimmed by 5 bases and 6 bases, with 11 bases remaining between them. The CDR3 spans 13 residues. Germline-derived CDR1 and CDR2 are MNHNY and SVGAGI (reference sequence). The CDR3 spells CASSVQVTQPQHF. As DNA, the CDR3 is TGTGCCAGCAGTGTACAGGTTACTCAGCCCCAGCATTTT.

CDR3 residues: CSVEGRQNTGELFF. The DNA for the CDR3 is TGCAGCGTTGAGGGGCGGCAGAACACCGGGGAGCTGTTTTTT. This chain uses TRBV29-1 with TRBJ2-2, with a tentative D call TRBD1 (5 bases). V lost 3 bases and J 1 base, leaving 9 bases between the germline ends. The CDR3 is 14 amino acids. Looked up from germline, CDR1 is SQVTM and CDR2 is ANQGSEA.

V and J are TRBV6-1 and TRBJ2-7, with D unresolved. CDR3 length equals 14 residues. V dropped 0 bases and J dropped 2 bases, with 8 bases sitting between them. Germline CDR1 MNHNS, CDR2 SASEGT. The CDR3 DNA reads as TGTGCCAGCAGTGAAGCCGCGCTGACCTACGAGCAGTACGTC. It is translated as CASSEAALTYEQYV.

J is TRBJ2-5 and V is TRBV7-2; D gene uncertain. CDR3 length: 14 residues. Germline V CDR1 and CDR2: SGHTA, FQGNSA. Trimming pared 5 bases from V and 1 base from J, leaving 11 bases between. This CDR3 reads CASSKGQAQETQYF. CDR3 nucleotide sequence: TGTGCCAGCAGCAAAGGGCAGGCCCAAGAGACCCAGTACTTC. Based on the CDR3 plus reference TRBV7-2 and TRBJ2-5, the full variable domain is GAGVSQSPSNKVTEKGKDVELRCDPISGHTALYWYRQSLGQGLEFLIYFQGNSAPDKSGLPSDRFSAERTGGSVSTLTIQRTQQEDSAVYLCASSKGQAQETQYFGPGTRLLVL.

This clone was seen just once. V is TRBV2 and J is TRBJ1-2; D is unclear. The length of the CDR3 is 12 residues. The ends were cut back, 6 bases at V and 5 bases at J, with 10 bases in the middle. Germline CDR1 and CDR2: SNHLY and FYNNEI. The CDR3 reads CASRLGLYGYTF. The CDR3 coding sequence is TGTGCCAGCAGACTGGGGTTGTATGGCTACACCTTC. Drawing the rest from reference TRBV2 and TRBJ1-2, the complete variable domain is EPEVTQTPSHQVTQMGQEVILRCVPISNHLYFYWYRQILGQKVEFLVSFYNNEISEKSEIFDDQFSVERPDGSNFTLKIRSTKLEDSAMYFCASRLGLYGYTFGSGTRLTVV.

The rearrangement joins TRBV27 to TRBJ2-6; D gene unclear. V gave up 0 bases and J gave up 0 bases, with 6 bases separating them. The germline V gene has CDR1 MNHEY and CDR2 SMNVEV (reference sequence). The CDR3 extends over 16 amino acids. The CDR3 nucleotides are TGTGCCAGCAGTTTATCGTGGATCTCTGGGGCCAACGTCCTGACTTTC. This sequence encodes CASSLSWISGANVLTF.

The J gene is TRBJ1-4, the V gene TRBV30; no clear D gene. With 0 bases removed from V and 4 bases from J, the gap between germline ends came to 9 bases. The germline V gene encodes CDR1 GTSNPN and CDR2 SVGIG (reference sequence). The CDR3 is 14 residues long. CDR3 coding DNA: TGTGCCTGGAGTGTATCTGGCGGTAATGAAAAACTGTTTTTT. This gives the protein CAWSVSGGNEKLFF. The full variable domain, rest sourced from reference TRBV30 and TRBJ1-4, is SQTIHQWPATLVQPVGSPLSLECTVEGTSNPNLYWYRQAAGRGLQLLFYSVGIGQISSEVPQNLSASRPQDRQFILSSKKLLLSDSGFYLCAWSVSGGNEKLFFGSGTQLSVL.

The J gene is TRBJ1-6, the V gene TRBV28; D might be TRBD1 (5 bases). Trimming removed 0 bases from V and 6 bases from J, with 9 bases in between. This CDR3 has 15 residues. The germline gives CDR1 MDHEN, CDR2 SYDVKM. The CDR3 bases are TGTGCCAGCAGTTTATGGGAAGGGGCTAATTCACCCCTCCACTTT. This translates into CASSLWEGANSPLHF.

V and J are TRBV5-8 and TRBJ1-5, with a tentative D call TRBD1 (5 bases). Germline CDR1 SGHTS, CDR2 YDEGEE. The ends were cut back, 1 base at V and 0 bases at J, with 11 bases in the middle. The CDR3 extends over 16 amino acids. CDR3 nucleotide sequence: TGTGCCAGCAGCTTGAAACAGGTTTATAGCAATCAGCCCCAGCATTTT. Its protein product is CASSLKQVYSNQPQHF.

This rearrangement joins TRBV2 to TRBJ1-5; 10 bases map to TRBD1. CDR1 and CDR2 (germline): SNHLY, FYNNEI. V was clipped by 3 bases and J by 5 bases; unmatched bases: 4. The CDR3 runs to 15 residues. For the CDR3, the DNA is TGTGCCAGCAGTGAGGGGACAGGGGTTTATCAGCCCCAGCATTTT. This encodes CASSEGTGVYQPQHF.

This sequence joins TRBV24-1 and TRBJ2-5; 8 nucleotides align to TRBD2. Germline trimming cut 4 bases from V and 7 bases from J; bases unmatched to any gene: 7. Germline V lookup: CDR1 KGHDR, CDR2 SFDVKD. The CDR3 is 14 amino acids. This CDR3 is CATSDPGRDGTQYF. CDR3 in DNA: TGTGCCACCAGTGACCCCGGGAGGGACGGGACCCAGTACTTC.

The chain carries TRBV6-5 and TRBJ1-4, with D maybe TRBD1 (5 bases). The CDR3 length is 15 residues. The germline gives CDR1 MNHEY, CDR2 SVGAGI. With 5 bases removed from V and 0 bases from J, the gap between germline ends came to 10 bases. CDR3 DNA sequence: TGTGCCAGCAGTCCACGACAGTCAACTAATGAAAAACTGTTTTTT. This sequence encodes CASSPRQSTNEKLFF.

This clone was counted only a few times. CDR3: CASSHMPDSSFIDTQYF. The CDR3 DNA sequence: TGCGCCAGCAGCCATATGCCGGACAGCTCCTTTATAGATACGCAGTATTTT. This sequence joins TRBV4-1 and TRBJ2-3, with D perhaps TRBD1 (6 bases). The CDR3 has 17 residues. V lost 3 bases and J lost 5, with 21 bases in between. The germline V gene has CDR1 MGHRA and CDR2 YSYEKL.

The chain carries TRBV19 and TRBJ1-1, with 8 bases lining up with TRBD1. This CDR3 contains 16 residues. V trimming: 7 bases; J trimming: 4 bases; junction bases outside the gene matches: 14. Germline V lookup: CDR1 LNHDA, CDR2 SQIVND (reference sequence). The CDR3 region has the DNA TGTGCCAGTACTTCCCCCTGGGGACAGGAGGGCACTGAAGCTTTCTTT. Protein sequence: CASTSPWGQEGTEAFF.

The chain is built from TRBV7-8 and TRBJ2-4, with 7 bases fitting TRBD1. Germline CDR1 and CDR2: SGHVS and FQNEAQ. Germline trimming cut 2 bases from V and 6 bases from J; bases unmatched to any gene: 4. This CDR3 has 14 residues. This chain's CDR3 is CASSLNPGGNIQYF. The CDR3 DNA sequence: TGTGCCAGCAGCTTAAATCCAGGGGGAAACATTCAGTACTTC.

CDR3 nucleotides: TGTGCCAGTAGTCGACTAGCGGGGGGGGAGCAGTTCTTC. It codes for CASSRLAGGEQFF. This sequence joins TRBV19 and TRBJ2-1; 14 nucleotides agree with TRBD2. The junction had 1 base not matched to a gene; V was cut back by 5 bases and J by 10 bases. The CDR3 has 13 amino acids. The germline gives CDR1 LNHDA, CDR2 SQIVND (reference sequence).

V is TRBV28 and J is TRBJ2-2, with TRBD2 matching over 9 bases. The CDR3 is 17 amino acids. CDR1 is MDHEN, CDR2 SYDVKM, per germline. Germline trimming cut 4 bases from V and 4 bases from J; bases unmatched to any gene: 10. The CDR3, as DNA: TGTGCCAGCAGTTCCCTAATAGCGGGGGAGCTCACCGGGGAGCTGTTTTTT. Its translation: CASSSLIAGELTGELFF.

This clone was seen only a few times. The J gene is TRBJ2-3, the V gene TRBV7-2, with 9 bases identical to TRBD1. This CDR3 comprises 15 residues. With 5 bases clipped from V and 3 bases from J, the junction kept 6 bases outside the gene matches. The germline V gene has CDR1 SGHTA and CDR2 FQGNSA. CDR3 sequence: CASSPDRGQTDTQYF. CDR3 DNA sequence: TGTGCCAGCAGCCCGGACAGGGGCCAAACAGATACGCAGTATTTT.

The V call is TRBV6-5, the J call TRBJ1-2; 9 positions agree with TRBD1. The CDR3 sequence is 13 residues long. The trim removed 6 bases at V and 8 bases at J, leaving 7 bases unmatched. CDR1 and CDR2 from the germline V gene are MNHEY and SVGAGI. The CDR3 loop reads CASSSTGGMGYTF. DNA of the CDR3: TGTGCCAGCAGCTCCACAGGGGGCATGGGCTACACCTTC.

The rearrangement links TRBV10-2 to TRBJ2-5; perhaps D is TRBD1 or TRBD2 (5 bases each). The CDR3 is made up of 15 amino acids. Germline V gene data show CDR1 as WSHSY and CDR2 as SAAADI. V lost 6 bases to trimming and J lost 5 bases, with 19 bases between them. The DNA for the CDR3 is TGCGCCAGCAGCCCGGGACGTAATCTCCGGGAGACCCAGTACTTC. Translated, it gives CASSPGRNLRETQYF.

The chain carries TRBV14 and TRBJ1-6; TRBD1 aligns across 7 bases. The V segment lost 5 bases and the J segment 6 bases; nucleotides outside the gene matches: 7. The CDR3 loop spans 15 amino acids. CDR1 is SGHDN and CDR2 is FVKESK in the germline V gene. CDR3 loop: CASSGETGFNSPLHF. CDR3 sequence (DNA): TGTGCCAGCAGCGGGGAGACAGGGTTTAATTCACCCCTCCACTTT.

This chain joins TRBV29-1 and TRBJ1-2, with 7 bases matching TRBD1. Germline assignment: CDR1 SQVTM and CDR2 ANQGSEA. The CDR3 length is 14 residues. With 6 bases clipped from V and 7 bases from J, the junction kept 14 bases outside the gene matches. The CDR3 spells CSVHTGTDFSGYTF. As DNA, the CDR3 is TGCAGCGTACACACCGGGACAGATTTCAGTGGCTACACCTTC.

The chain recombines TRBV19 with TRBJ1-2; D unresolved. V was trimmed by 7 bases and J by 4 bases, leaving 13 bases between them. The germline V gene has CDR1 LNHDA and CDR2 SQIVND (reference sequence). The CDR3 length is 13 residues. DNA for the CDR3: TGTGCCAGTACCATCGACGGGTTCTATGGCTACACCTTC. Amino acids: CASTIDGFYGYTF.

This chain links TRBV2 with TRBJ1-4; D uncertain. The CDR3 spans 15 residues. Trimming cost V 6 bases and J 4 bases, with 15 bases left between them. Looked up from germline, CDR1 is SNHLY and CDR2 is FYNNEI. The CDR3 region is CASSSRAGGNEKLFF. CDR3 DNA sequence: TGTGCCAGCAGCAGTAGGGCGGGTGGTAATGAAAAACTGTTTTTT.